This is a list of T cell receptor beta chains from one sample in a study of CD8 T cells in Susac syndrome. A single record per CDR3 protein comes from TCRdb applying MiXCR to the immunoSEQ multiplex PCR reads. In the table there are about 250,000 distinct CDR3 sequences, 90% to 95% of which are singletons. The sequencing input was CD4+ T cells from PBMCs. The receptor source for this set is a human donor with multiple sclerosis. Both conserved end residues are part of each CDR3. The order of the fields is J gene, clone size, V gene, D gene, CDR3 DNA, CDR3 protein. D genes are given only for firm matches. Only some rows state a clone size, as once, few, many or a class for expanded clones.

TRBJ2-1 NA TRBV15 TRBD1 TGTGCCACCAGCAGACTTTCCGGGACAGGGGAGTTCTTC CATSRLSGTGEFF
TRBJ2-3 NA TRBV3-1 TRBD2 TGTGCCAGCAGTTCCCTGTCACGGGGGGGCCAAGATACGCAGTATTTT CASSSLSRGGQDTQYF
TRBJ1-6 NA TRBV3-1 NA TGTGCCAGCAGCCAAGGACAGATAAATTCACCCCTCCACTTT CASSQGQINSPLHF
TRBJ1-3 once TRBV6-5 NA TGTGCCAGCAGGAACGGGGGTGGAAACACCATATATTTT CASRNGGGNTIYF
TRBJ2-2 NA TRBV12-3/TRBV12-4 NA TGTGCCAGCAGTTGGGTATCACAGTATCCCGGGGAGCTGTTTTTT CASSWVSQYPGELFF
TRBJ1-2 NA TRBV27 TRBD1 TGTGCCAGCAGTTTACGGCGAACAGGGGGCAATGGCTACACCTTC CASSLRRTGGNGYTF
TRBJ1-3 NA TRBV3-1 NA TGTGCCAGCAGCCATAGAAATCAAGGACGGGAAAGAAACACCATATATTTT CASSHRNQGRERNTIYF
TRBJ1-1 NA TRBV5-1 TRBD1 TGCGCCAGCAGCTTGGTAACGGGACAGAAGAACACTGAAGCTTTCTTT CASSLVTGQKNTEAFF
TRBJ1-6 NA TRBV3-1 NA TGTGCCAGCAGGGGGGGGCGGAATTCACCCCTCCACTTT CASRGGRNSPLHF
TRBJ2-7 NA TRBV25-1 NA TGTGCCAGCAGTGAAGCCGGCAGGTCCTACGAGCAGTACTTC CASSEAGRSYEQYF
TRBJ1-4 NA TRBV5-1 TRBD1 TGCGCCAGCAGCTGGGGGACAGGGGGCAATGAAAAACTGTTTTTT CASSWGTGGNEKLFF
TRBJ2-1 NA TRBV7-3 NA TGTGCCAGCAGCTTAAGTATGGGGGAGGGGGGCAAGCAGTTCTTC CASSLSMGEGGKQFF
TRBJ1-1 NA TRBV20-1 TRBD1 TGCAGTGCTAGCTGGACAGGGGCCGATAAAGCTTTCTTT CSASWTGADKAFF
TRBJ2-4 NA TRBV10-1 NA TGCGCCAGCAGTGAGGTAGTAGCCAAAAACATTCAGTACTTC CASSEVVAKNIQYF
TRBJ2-7 NA TRBV7-9 NA TGTGCCAGCAAGCCAGTCCGGGGGAGACCCTACGAGCAGTACTTC CASKPVRGRPYEQYF
TRBJ1-1 NA TRBV18 TRBD1 TGTGCCAGCGCAGAATTGGGACAGAGCACTGAAGCTTTCTTT CASAELGQSTEAFF
TRBJ2-6 NA TRBV12-3/TRBV12-4 NA TGTGCCAGCAAGCACAGACAATTTACCTCTTCTGGGGCCAACGTCCTGACTTTC CASKHRQFTSSGANVLTF
TRBJ1-2 NA TRBV19 NA TGTGCCAGTATCAGCCTGACAGCGGGCTATGGCTACACCTTC CASISLTAGYGYTF
TRBJ2-7 NA TRBV7-3 NA TGTGCCAGCAGCTTAATGGGGGCTGGGTACGAGCAGTACTTC CASSLMGAGYEQYF
TRBJ1-1 few TRBV28 TRBD1 TGTGCCAGCAGTCCGACAGGGGCGAACACTGAAGCTTTCTTT CASSPTGANTEAFF
TRBJ2-6 NA TRBV3-1 NA TGTGCCAGCAGCCAAGGATTGGTGAGCTCTGGGGCCAACGTCCTGACTTTC CASSQGLVSSGANVLTF
TRBJ2-5 once TRBV6-1 NA TGTGCCAGCAGTGAAAGAACAGGGTGGGAGACCCAGTACTTC CASSERTGWETQYF
TRBJ2-3 NA TRBV7-9 TRBD2 TGTGCCAGCAGCTCTCCTAGCGGGAGGGCCCTTATCACAGATACGCAGTATTTT CASSSPSGRALITDTQYF
TRBJ1-4 NA TRBV29-1 TRBD1 TGCAGCGTTGAAGATCGGCGACAGGGGGAAGAAAAACTGTTTTTT CSVEDRRQGEEKLFF
TRBJ2-5 NA TRBV20-1 NA TGCAGTGCTAGTCAATGGCAGGGGAGGCAAGAGACCCAGTACTTC CSASQWQGRQETQYF
TRBJ1-1 NA TRBV16 TRBD1 TGTGCCAGCAGCCAATATCGCGTGAGGGACAGGGAGGTAGCGAAGAACACTGAAGCTTTCTTT CASSQYRVRDREVAKNTEAFF
TRBJ2-1 once TRBV27 NA TGTGCCAGCAGTCTGGACTATACGGTTGAGCAGTTCTTC CASSLDYTVEQFF
TRBJ1-1 NA TRBV4-1 TRBD1 TGCGCCAGCAACGGACAGGGACATTCTGAAGCTTTCTTT CASNGQGHSEAFF
TRBJ1-4 NA TRBV11-3 NA TGTGCCAGCAGCTTATGGGAAAGGAGCGAAAAACTGTTTTTT CASSLWERSEKLFF
TRBJ1-6 NA TRBV7-9 NA TGTGCCAGCACTAGCGCCGGACCCATATATTCACCCCTCCACTTT CASTSAGPIYSPLHF
TRBJ2-5 NA TRBV6-5 TRBD1 TGTGCCAGCAGTTACACTGACAGGGGACTTCAAGAGACCCAGTACTTC CASSYTDRGLQETQYF
TRBJ2-5 once TRBV20-1 NA TGCAGTGCTAGGGTGCCCAAAGAGACCCAGTACTTC CSARVPKETQYF
TRBJ2-5 NA TRBV11-2 TRBD2 TGTGCCAGCAGCACGGAAAGGGTGGGAGGGGAGACCCAGTACTTC CASSTERVGGETQYF
TRBJ2-2 NA TRBV7-2 NA TGTGCCAGCAGCTTAGAGACGGGGAACACCGGGGAGCTGTTTTTT CASSLETGNTGELFF
TRBJ2-2 once TRBV30 NA TGTGCCTGGAGTAGTGGGAACACCGGGGAGCTGTTTTTT CAWSSGNTGELFF
TRBJ1-4 once TRBV20-1 NA TGCAGTGCTTTGGGACACGTTAATGAAAAACTGTTTTTT CSALGHVNEKLFF
TRBJ2-3 NA TRBV29-1 NA TGCAGCGTTGCTCAAGAGGGCACAGATACGCAGTATTTT CSVAQEGTDTQYF
TRBJ2-6 NA TRBV24-1 NA TGTGCCACCGCGTCTGGGGCCAACGTCCTGACTTTC CATASGANVLTF
TRBJ2-5 once TRBV7-9 NA TGTGCCAGCAGCTTTTCTGAAGAGACCCAGTACTTC CASSFSEETQYF
TRBJ2-4 NA TRBV5-5 NA TGTGCCAGCAGCTTGATAGGGGGTAGAGTGGACATTCAGTACTTC CASSLIGGRVDIQYF
TRBJ1-4 NA TRBV7-9 TRBD1 TGTGCCAGCAGCTTAAACAGGGGGCCTAATGAAAAACTGTTTTTT CASSLNRGPNEKLFF
TRBJ2-5 few TRBV7-2 NA TGTGCCAGCAGCTTAGACAGGAGCGAGACCCAGTACTTC CASSLDRSETQYF
TRBJ2-3 NA TRBV7-2 TRBD1 TGTGCCAGCAGCCAGTGGACAGGGAGCACAGATACGCAGTATTTT CASSQWTGSTDTQYF
TRBJ2-7 NA TRBV6-5 NA TGTGCCAGCAGACGGGACGCCTACGAGCAGTACTTC CASRRDAYEQYF
TRBJ2-1 NA TRBV4-1 TRBD2 TGCGCCAGCAGCCAAGATGGGGGAGCGGGGGTTTACAATGAGCAGTTCTTC CASSQDGGAGVYNEQFF
TRBJ2-1 NA TRBV6-5 NA TGTGCCAGCAGTCGGGCGGGATCTAATGGAGAGCAGTTCTTC CASSRAGSNGEQFF
TRBJ2-7 NA TRBV7-9 TRBD1 TGTGCCAGCAGCACCTCCAGGGGGACCTACGAGCAGTACTTC CASSTSRGTYEQYF
TRBJ1-4 NA TRBV18 NA TGTGCCAGCTCACCATCCCGACGCGAAGGTGAAAAACTGTTTTTT CASSPSRREGEKLFF
TRBJ1-1 NA TRBV5-1 NA TGCGCCAGCAGCCCACGGACGGCGAACACTGAAGCTTTCTTT CASSPRTANTEAFF
TRBJ1-1 NA TRBV3-1 NA TGTGCCAGCAGCCACGCAGGAGTTACTTTCTTT CASSHAGVTFF
TRBJ1-1 once TRBV29-1 NA TGCAGCGTTGGGGGACGGCTGGGCACTGAAGCTTTCTTT CSVGGRLGTEAFF
TRBJ2-1 once TRBV2 NA TGTGCCAGCAGTGTGAACGGGGAGATTGGTGAGCAGTTCTTC CASSVNGEIGEQFF